The T cell receptor beta chain described here comes from a study of Ad26.COV2.S vaccination and SARS-CoV-2 variants. Study at large: COV1001, an Ad26.COV2.S trial, supplied this vaccine-arm donor. Doses of Ad26.COV2.S were injected into muscle once or twice, 56 days apart.

Indicated treatment: approximately 18 received Ad26.COV2.S at low or high dose, single or two shots; a few received placebo; per-sample allocation not given. At day 63 after the first vaccine or placebo injection, samples were drawn. This clone was detected only a few times. Its cognate antigen is unknown. Generated by immunoSEQ multiplex PCR, the TCRdb table keeps only in-frame clones and is missing some. The profile shows 350,000 to 450,000 clones, about 80% of them singletons. CDR3 length equals 15 residues. V dropped 5 bases and J dropped 0; count of bases not matched to a gene: 2. Per the germline V gene, CDR1 is MRHNA and CDR2 is SNTAGT. Study findings and constraints: The study found higher spike-specific TCR breadth in vaccine than placebo recipients.

The chain employs TRBV6-4 and TRBJ2-3, with 10 bases that match TRBD2. The receptor comes from a person aged 18-60 years who received the Ad26.COV2.S COVID-19 vaccine or a placebo. Sequencing was performed on peripheral blood, taken in a trial of Ad26.COV2.S vaccine versus placebo. The CDR3 region has the DNA TGTGCCAGCAGTCCGACTAGCGGGAGCACAGATACGCAGTATTTT. Its protein product is CASSPTSGSTDTQYF.